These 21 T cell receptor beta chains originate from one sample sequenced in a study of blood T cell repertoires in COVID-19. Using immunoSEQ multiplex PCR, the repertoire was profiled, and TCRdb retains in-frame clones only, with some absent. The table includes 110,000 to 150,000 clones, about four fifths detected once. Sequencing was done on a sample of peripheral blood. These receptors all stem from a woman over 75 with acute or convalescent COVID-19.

CDR3 region: CAISERAGGFRGYTF. The CDR3 nucleotides are TGTGCCATCAGTGAACGGGCAGGGGGGTTTCGTGGCTACACCTTC. The chain uses TRBV10-3 and TRBJ1-2; 7 bases are shared with TRBD1. Trimming took 3 bases from V and 7 from J; bases not matched to a gene: 11. Germline loops: CDR1 ENHRY, CDR2 SYGVKD. This CDR3 has 15 residues.

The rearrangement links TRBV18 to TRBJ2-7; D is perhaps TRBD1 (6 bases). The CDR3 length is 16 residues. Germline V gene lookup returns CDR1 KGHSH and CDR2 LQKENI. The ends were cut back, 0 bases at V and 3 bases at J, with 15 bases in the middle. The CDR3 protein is CASSPPGTSQLYEQYF. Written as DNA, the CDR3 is TGTGCCAGCTCACCACCCGGGACATCTCAACTCTACGAGCAGTACTTC.

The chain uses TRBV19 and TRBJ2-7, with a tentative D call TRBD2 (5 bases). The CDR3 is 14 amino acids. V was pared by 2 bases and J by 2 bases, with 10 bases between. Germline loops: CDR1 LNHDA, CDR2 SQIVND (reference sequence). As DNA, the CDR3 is TGTGCCAGTAGTATAAGACTCGGGGCCTACGAGCAGTACTTC. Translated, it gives CASSIRLGAYEQYF. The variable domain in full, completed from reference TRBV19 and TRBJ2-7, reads DGGITQSPKYLFRKEGQNVTLSCEQNLNHDAMYWYRQDPGQGLRLIYYSQIVNDFQKGDIAEGYSVSREKKESFPLTVTSAQKNPTAFYLCASSIRLGAYEQYFGPGTRLTVT.

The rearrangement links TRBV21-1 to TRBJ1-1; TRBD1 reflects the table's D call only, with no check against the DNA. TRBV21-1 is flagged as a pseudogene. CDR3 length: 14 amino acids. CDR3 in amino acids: CASSNPVTDTEAFF. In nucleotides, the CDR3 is TGTGCCAGCAGCAATCCCGTGACAGACACTGAAGCTTTCTTT.

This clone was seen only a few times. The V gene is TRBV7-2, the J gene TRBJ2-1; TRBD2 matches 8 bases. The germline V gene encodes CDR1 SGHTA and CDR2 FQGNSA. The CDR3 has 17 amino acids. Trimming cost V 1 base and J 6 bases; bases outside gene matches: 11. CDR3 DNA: TGTGCCAGCAGCTTAGGGAGTAGCGGGGTCGTAGGCAATGAGCAGTTCTTC. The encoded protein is CASSLGSSGVVGNEQFF.

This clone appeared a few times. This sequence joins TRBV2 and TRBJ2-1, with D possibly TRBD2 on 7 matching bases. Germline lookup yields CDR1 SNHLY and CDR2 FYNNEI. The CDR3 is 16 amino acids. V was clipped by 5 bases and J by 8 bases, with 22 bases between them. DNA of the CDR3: TGTGCCAGCAGTCCGCAACTAGTCGGGGGGCTGGATGAGCAGTTCTTC. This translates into CASSPQLVGGLDEQFF.

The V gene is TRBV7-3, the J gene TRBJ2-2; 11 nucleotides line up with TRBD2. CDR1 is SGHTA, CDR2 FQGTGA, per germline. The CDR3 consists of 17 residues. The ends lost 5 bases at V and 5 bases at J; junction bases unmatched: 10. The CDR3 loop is CASSPRGASGGTGELFF. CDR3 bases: TGTGCCAGCAGCCCCAGAGGGGCTAGCGGGGGGACCGGGGAGCTGTTTTTT.

CDR3 nucleotide sequence: TGCGCCAGCAGTGCCTCCGGGACAGGTCATGGCTACACCTTC. Protein sequence: CASSASGTGHGYTF. The gene calls are TRBV10-1 and TRBJ1-2; 8 nucleotides agree with TRBD1. The germline V gene has CDR1 WNHNN and CDR2 SYGVQD (reference sequence). The CDR3 has 14 residues. V gave up 4 bases and J gave up 6 bases; unmatched junction bases: 7.

Here the CDR3 DNA reads TGTGCCAGCAGCGTAGGTGGGCTAGCGGCCACAGATACGCAGTATTTT. It codes for CASSVGGLAATDTQYF. The rearrangement links TRBV9 to TRBJ2-3; 7 bases align to TRBD2. The germline V gene encodes CDR1 SGDLS and CDR2 YYNGEE. The CDR3 is 16 residues long. The trim removed 0 bases at V and 2 bases at J, leaving 6 bases unmatched.

DNA for the CDR3: TGTGCCAGCAGTTTACAGGCTGGGCAGTCAGCTTTCTTT. Amino acids: CASSLQAGQSAFF. The chain carries TRBV12-3 or TRBV12-4 and TRBJ1-1; D is ambiguous. This CDR3 comprises 13 residues. Trimming pared 2 bases from V and 10 bases from J, leaving 14 bases between.

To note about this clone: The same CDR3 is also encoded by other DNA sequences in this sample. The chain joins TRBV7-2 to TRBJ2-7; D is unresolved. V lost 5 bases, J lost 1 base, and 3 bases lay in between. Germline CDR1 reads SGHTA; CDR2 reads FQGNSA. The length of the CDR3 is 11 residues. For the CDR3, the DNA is TGTGCCAGCAGCCCATCCTACGAGCAGTACTTC. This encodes CASSPSYEQYF.

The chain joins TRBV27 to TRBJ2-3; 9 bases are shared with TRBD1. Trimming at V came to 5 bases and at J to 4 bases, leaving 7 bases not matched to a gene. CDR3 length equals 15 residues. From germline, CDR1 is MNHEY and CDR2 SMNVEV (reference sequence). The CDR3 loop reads CASSPGTGWADTQYF. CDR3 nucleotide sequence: TGTGCCAGCAGTCCCGGGACAGGGTGGGCAGATACGCAGTATTTT.

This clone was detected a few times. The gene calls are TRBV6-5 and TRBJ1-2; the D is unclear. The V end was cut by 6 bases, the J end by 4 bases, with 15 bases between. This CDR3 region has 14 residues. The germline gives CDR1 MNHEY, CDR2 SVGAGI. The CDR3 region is CASSLGVQSYGYTF. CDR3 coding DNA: TGTGCCAGCAGCCTGGGCGTGCAGTCCTATGGCTACACCTTC.

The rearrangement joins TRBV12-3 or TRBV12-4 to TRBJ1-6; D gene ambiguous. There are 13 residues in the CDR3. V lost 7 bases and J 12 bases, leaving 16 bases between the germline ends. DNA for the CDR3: TGTGCCAGCACCCCAGGACGGGATAAACCCCTCCACTTT. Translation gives CASTPGRDKPLHF.

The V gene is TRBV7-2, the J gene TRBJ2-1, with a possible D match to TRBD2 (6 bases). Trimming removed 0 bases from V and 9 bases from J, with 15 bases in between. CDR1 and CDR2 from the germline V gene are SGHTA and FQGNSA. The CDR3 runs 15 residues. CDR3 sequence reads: CASSLAPGSAGEQFF. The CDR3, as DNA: TGTGCCAGCAGCTTAGCTCCAGGCTCAGCGGGTGAGCAGTTCTTC.

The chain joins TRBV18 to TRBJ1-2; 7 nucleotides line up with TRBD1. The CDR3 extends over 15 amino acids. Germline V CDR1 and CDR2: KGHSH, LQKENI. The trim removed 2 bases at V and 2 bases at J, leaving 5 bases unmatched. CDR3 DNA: TGTGCCAGCTCACCAATCAAGACAGGGAACTATGGCTACACCTTC. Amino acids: CASSPIKTGNYGYTF.

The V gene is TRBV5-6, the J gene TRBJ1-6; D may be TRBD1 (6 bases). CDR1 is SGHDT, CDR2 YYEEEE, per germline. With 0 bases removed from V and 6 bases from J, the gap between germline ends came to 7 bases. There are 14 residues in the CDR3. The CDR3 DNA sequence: TGTGCCAGCAGCTTGGGACAGGCTAATTCACCCCTCCACTTT. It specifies CASSLGQANSPLHF.

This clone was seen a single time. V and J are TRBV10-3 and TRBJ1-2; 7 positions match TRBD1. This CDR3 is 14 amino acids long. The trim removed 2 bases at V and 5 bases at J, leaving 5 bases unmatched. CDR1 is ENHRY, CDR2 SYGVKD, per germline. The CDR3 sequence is CAISEGDRVYGYTF. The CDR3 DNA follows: TGTGCCATCAGTGAGGGAGACAGGGTTTATGGCTACACCTTC.

The CDR3 is CASSFGHQDTQYF. CDR3 coding DNA: TGTGCCAGCAGCTTTGGGCATCAAGATACGCAGTATTTT. This chain connects TRBV7-2 to TRBJ2-3; D unresolved. Germline V gene sequence: CDR1 SGHTA, CDR2 FQGNSA. The CDR3 sequence is 13 residues long. Trimming left V 3 bases short and J 5 bases short, with 9 bases between.

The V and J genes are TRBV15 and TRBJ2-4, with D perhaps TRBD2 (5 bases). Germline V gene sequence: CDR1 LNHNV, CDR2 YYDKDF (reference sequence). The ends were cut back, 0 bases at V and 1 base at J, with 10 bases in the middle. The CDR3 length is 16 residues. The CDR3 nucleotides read TGTGCCACCAGCAGAGACGGGATTATGGCCAAAAACATTCAGTACTTC. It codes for CATSRDGIMAKNIQYF. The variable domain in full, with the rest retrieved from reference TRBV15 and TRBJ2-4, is DAMVIQNPRYQVTQFGKPVTLSCSQTLNHNVMYWYQQKSSQAPKLLFHYYDKDFNNEADTPDNFQSRRPNTSFCFLDIRSPGLGDTAMYLCATSRDGIMAKNIQYFGAGTRLSVL.

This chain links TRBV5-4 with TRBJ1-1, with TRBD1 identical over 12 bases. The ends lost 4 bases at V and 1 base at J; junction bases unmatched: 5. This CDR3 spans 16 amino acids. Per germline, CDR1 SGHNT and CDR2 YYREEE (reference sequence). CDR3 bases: TGTGCCAGCAGCCCCCCGGGACAGGGGGCGAACACTGAAGCTTTCTTT. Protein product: CASSPPGQGANTEAFF.